This T cell receptor beta chain was retrieved from a study of T cells after yellow fever vaccination. Study-level findings and limits: Faster peaking, at day 5 versus 15, marked a secondary response that was weaker. Post-booster samples contained most primary-vaccination clones (around 96% CD4, roughly 88% CD8).

MiXCR, run by TCRdb on the 5' RACE reads, gives a single entry per CDR3 protein. The repertoire holds hundreds of thousands of distinct CDR3 sequences, with over 8% as singletons. The ends lost 4 bases at V and 3 bases at J; junction bases unmatched: 13. The CDR3 extends over 16 amino acids. Germline loops: CDR1 SGHRS, CDR2 YFSETQ. Concerning this clonotype itself: Its antigen is currently unknown.

This receptor was obtained from a man aged 18 to 29 who received the YFV17D yellow fever vaccine. The rearrangement uses TRBV5-1 and TRBJ2-7; TRBD1 agrees at 7 bases. The starting material was PBMCs, obtained on the day of the first yellow fever vaccination. The CDR3 here is CASSEGVTGEVYEQYF. As DNA, the CDR3 is TGCGCCAGCAGCGAGGGAGTAACAGGGGAAGTCTACGAGCAGTACTTC.